Listed here is a single T cell receptor beta chain. The repertoire was sequenced with immunoSEQ multiplex PCR; TCRdb's copy has only in-frame clones and lacks some. The sample has roughly 30,000 clones, 65% to 85% seen once; the top ten hold 17%. The data derive from a study of sequential checkpoint blockade in melanoma. Across the study: Randomization was 1:1 between first-line nivolumab→ipilimumab and ipilimumab→nivolumab.

The CDR3 is 14 amino acids. CDR1 and CDR2 from the germline V gene are LNHNV and YYDKDF (reference sequence). Trimming pared 6 bases from V and 4 bases from J, leaving 13 bases between. Sample treatment: randomized to nivolumab then ipilimumab (arm A) or the reverse (arm B). No patient had prior DNA-damaging chemotherapy. Live CD3+CD8+ CD19− CD56− cells were sorted from PBMCs. This sample comprised CD8+ T cells sorted from blood (inferred from file names), obtained from a patient given nivolumab and ipilimumab in sequence. This receptor was identified in a human donor with melanoma. The rearrangement links TRBV15 to TRBJ1-5, with D possibly matching TRBD1 (5 bases). The DNA for the CDR3 is TGTGCCACCAGTCCGGGACTTACAAATCAGCCCCAGCATTTT. Translating gives CATSPGLTNQPQHF.